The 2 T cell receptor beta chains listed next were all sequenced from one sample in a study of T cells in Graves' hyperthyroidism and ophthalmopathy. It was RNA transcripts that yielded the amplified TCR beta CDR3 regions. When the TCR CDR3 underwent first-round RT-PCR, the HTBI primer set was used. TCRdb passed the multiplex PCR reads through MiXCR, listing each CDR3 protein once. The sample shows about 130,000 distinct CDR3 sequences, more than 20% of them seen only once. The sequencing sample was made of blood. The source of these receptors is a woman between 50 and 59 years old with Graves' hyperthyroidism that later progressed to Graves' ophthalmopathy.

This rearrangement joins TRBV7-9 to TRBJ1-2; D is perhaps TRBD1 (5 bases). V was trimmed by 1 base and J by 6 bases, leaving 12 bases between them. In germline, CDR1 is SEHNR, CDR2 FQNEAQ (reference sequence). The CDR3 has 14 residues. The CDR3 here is CASSLVGGSDGYTF. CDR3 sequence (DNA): TGTGCCAGCAGCTTAGTTGGGGGGTCGGATGGCTACACCTTC.

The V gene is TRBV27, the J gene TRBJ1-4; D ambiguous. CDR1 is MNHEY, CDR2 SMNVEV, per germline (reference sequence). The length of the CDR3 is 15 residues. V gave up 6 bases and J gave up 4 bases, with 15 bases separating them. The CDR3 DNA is TGTGCCAGCAGACCGGGCCGGCAGGTTAATGAAAAACTGTTTTTT. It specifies CASRPGRQVNEKLFF. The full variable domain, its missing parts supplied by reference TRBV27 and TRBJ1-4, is EAQVTQNPRYLITVTGKKLTVTCSQNMNHEYMSWYRQDPGLGLRQIYYSMNVEVTDKGDVPEGYKVSRKEKRNFPLILESPSPNQTSLYFCASRPGRQVNEKLFFGSGTQLSVL.